This paragraph reports one TCR beta chain. Time point of the sample: pretreatment peripheral blood. The investigators introduced synthetic TCR analog templates into each PCR as spikes. The assay was immunoSEQ multiplex PCR, and TCRdb's table has in-frame clones only and misses some. The sample lists under 100,000 clones, 90% occurring once. The data were obtained in a study of PD-L1 blockade in urothelial cancer. Study summary: Patients had undergone 0 to 3 prior chemotherapy regimens. The authors examined blood 3 weeks (second dose) and 6 weeks after treatment start.

The germline CDR1 and CDR2 sequences are SGHRS and YFSETQ. The CDR3 loop spans 15 amino acids. Deletions cut 0 bases from V and 0 bases from J, with 6 bases between. The sequence was obtained from a man between 60 and 75 years old with urothelial cancer. The chain employs TRBV5-1 and TRBJ1-4; D remains ambiguous. Specimen: PBMCs, collected around atezolizumab (anti-PD-L1) treatment. The CDR3: CASSLARATNEKLFF. The CDR3 nucleotides are TGCGCCAGCAGCTTGGCCCGGGCAACTAATGAAAAACTGTTTTTT.